This T cell receptor (beta chain) derives from a study of blood T cell repertoires in COVID-19. The CDR3 is made up of 16 amino acids. The V and J ends lost 2 bases and 6 bases respectively, with 19 bases between them. CDR1 and CDR2 from the germline V gene are LGHNA and YSLEER. Sequenced by immunoSEQ multiplex PCR; TCRdb stores in-frame clones only, minus some. The sample consists of some 300,000 clones, approximately 90% of them appearing once. This TCR was sampled from a woman under 40 who had recovered from COVID-19. The chain combines TRBV4-3 with TRBJ1-2; TRBD1 might be the D (6 bases). Sequences were obtained from peripheral blood. The CDR3 here is CASSQSGGRDKNGYTF. CDR3 nucleotides: TGCGCCAGCAGCCAAAGCGGGGGGCGCGATAAAAATGGCTACACCTTC.